The 14 T cell receptor beta chains below come from one sample, sequenced in a study of blood T cell repertoires in COVID-19 (dated by TCRdb to the early 2020s). The method behind the library was the immunoSEQ multiplex PCR assay. Not all clones reach the TCRdb copy of this immuneACCESS table, which keeps in-frame sequences only. Checked studies attribute under half of the gap to unresolved V genes and leave the rest unexplained. The sample data list some 150,000 clones, and roughly 80% of these were observed just once. The biggest ten clones account for about 6.1% of the sample. What was sequenced was PBMCs or T cells enriched from blood (not recorded which). These receptors originate from a middle-aged woman who had recovered from COVID-19.

The chain joins TRBV4-1 to TRBJ1-1, with a weak D call TRBD1 (5 bases). Between the trimmed V and J ends, which lost 4 bases and 5 bases, there was a span of 14 bases. Germline V gene lookup returns CDR1 MGHRA and CDR2 YSYEKL. The CDR3 consists of 14 residues. CDR3 coding DNA: TGCGCCAGCAGCCCGAGGACCGGGGGGACTGAAGCTTTCTTT. Its translation is CASSPRTGGTEAFF.

This clone has just a few counts. The chain recombines TRBV6-5 with TRBJ1-6, with 8 nucleotides matching TRBD1. CDR1 and CDR2 from the germline V gene are MNHEY and SVGAGI. Trimming at V came to 9 bases and at J to 2 bases, leaving 6 bases not matched to a gene. This CDR3 has 15 amino acids. The CDR3 sequence: CASIPGGPYNSPLHF. As DNA, the CDR3 is TGTGCCAGTATCCCAGGGGGCCCCTATAATTCACCCCTCCACTTT.

The chain joins TRBV7-9 to TRBJ2-6; D is perhaps TRBD2 (5 bases). This CDR3 has 18 residues. The V gene lost 5 bases and the J gene lost 0 bases, with 17 bases spanning the gap. Germline assignment: CDR1 SEHNR and CDR2 FQNEAQ (reference sequence). This CDR3 reads CASSPLEEPSSGANVLTF. DNA for the CDR3: TGTGCCAGCAGCCCACTAGAAGAACCGAGCTCTGGGGCCAACGTCCTGACTTTC.

The J gene is TRBJ2-5, the V gene TRBV29-1; 11 positions match TRBD1. The CDR3 contains 16 residues. Germline CDR1 reads SQVTM; CDR2 reads ANQGSEA. The trim removed 1 base at V and 4 bases at J, leaving 8 bases unmatched. The chain's CDR3 is CSVEAVGTGGGETQYF. The CDR3 bases are TGCAGCGTTGAAGCGGTGGGGACAGGGGGAGGAGAGACCCAGTACTTC. Based on the CDR3 plus reference TRBV29-1 and TRBJ2-5, the full variable domain is SAVISQKPSRDICQRGTSLTIQCQVDSQVTMMFWYRQQPGQSLTLIATANQGSEATYESGFVIDKFPISRPNLTFSTLTVSNMSPEDSSIYLCSVEAVGTGGGETQYFGPGTRLLVL.

This chain uses TRBV29-1 with TRBJ1-1; D is unresolved. Germline loops: CDR1 SQVTM, CDR2 ANQGSEA. This CDR3 comprises 11 residues. V lost 3 bases to trimming and J lost 9 bases, with 11 bases between them. The CDR3 reads CSVESRRKAFF. DNA for the CDR3: TGCAGCGTTGAGAGTAGGAGGAAAGCTTTCTTT.

This clone was seen only once. The V gene is TRBV6-5, the J gene TRBJ1-2; perhaps TRBD1 as D (6 bases). V lost 3 bases and J 2 bases, leaving 16 bases between the germline ends. The CDR3 runs to 16 residues. The germline V gene has CDR1 MNHEY and CDR2 SVGAGI. The CDR3 DNA reads TGTGCCAGCAGTTATAACGCAGGGGCGCAAAACTATGGCTACACCTTC. It translates to CASSYNAGAQNYGYTF.

This chain uses TRBV5-6 with TRBJ2-1, with 12 bases identical to TRBD2. V trimming: 3 bases; J trimming: 7 bases; junction bases outside the gene matches: 8. The CDR3 is 16 residues long. Germline CDR1 SGHDT, CDR2 YYEEEE. DNA of the CDR3: TGTGCCAGCAGCTCTACCGGGACTAGCGGGTCGAATGAGCAGTTCTTC. Translating gives CASSSTGTSGSNEQFF.

The V gene is TRBV7-8, the J gene TRBJ1-6; 7 nucleotides match TRBD1. The junction had 8 bases not matched to a gene; V was cut back by 5 bases and J by 10 bases. This CDR3 is built from 14 residues. Germline values: CDR1 SGHVS, CDR2 FQNEAQ. CDR3 sequence (DNA): TGTGCCAGCAGCCAGGCGACAGGGCCATCACCCCTCCACTTT. Encoded protein: CASSQATGPSPLHF. The entire variable domain, with the rest obtained from reference TRBV7-8 and TRBJ1-6, is as follows: GAGVSQSPRYKVAKRGQDVALRCDPISGHVSLFWYQQALGQGPEFLTYFQNEAQLDKSGLPSDRFFAERPEGSVSTLKIQRTQQEDSAVYLCASSQATGPSPLHFGNGTRLTVT.

V usage is TRBV4-1 and J usage is TRBJ2-7; 8 nucleotides line up with TRBD2. The CDR3 has 14 residues. V lost 1 base to trimming and J lost 2 bases; unmatched junction nucleotides: 1. The germline V gene has CDR1 MGHRA and CDR2 YSYEKL. The CDR3 loop is CASSQARGAYEQYF. As DNA, the CDR3 is TGCGCCAGCAGCCAAGCGCGGGGGGCCTACGAGCAGTACTTC.

This chain uses TRBV19 with TRBJ1-2, with 9 nucleotides matching TRBD1. V shed 8 bases and J 4 bases; nucleotides not matched to a gene: 14. This CDR3 has 16 residues. CDR1 LNHDA and CDR2 SQIVND come from the germline V gene (reference sequence). The CDR3, as DNA: TGTGCCAGTCGTAGCTCCCAGGACAGGGGAATCTATGGCTACACCTTC. Its protein product is CASRSSQDRGIYGYTF.

The chain uses TRBV12-5 and TRBJ1-1, with D uncertain. Germline CDR1 and CDR2: LGHNT and FRNRAP. The CDR3 extends over 17 amino acids. V was shortened by 0 bases and J by 2 bases, with 16 bases between the two germline ends. The CDR3, as DNA: TGTGCTAGTGGTTTGGTACGGAGCTCGCTTGAAAACACTGAAGCTTTCTTT. This gives the protein CASGLVRSSLENTEAFF.

The chain recombines TRBV10-3 with TRBJ2-1; TRBD2 is a possible D gene (6 bases). The CDR3 loop spans 11 amino acids. In germline, CDR1 is ENHRY, CDR2 SYGVKD. Between the trimmed V and J ends, which lost 11 bases and 8 bases, there was a span of 13 bases. The chain's CDR3 is CAVGGGDEQFF. CDR3 DNA: TGTGCCGTAGGAGGCGGGGATGAGCAGTTCTTC.

The rearrangement links TRBV7-8 to TRBJ2-2, with no clear D. V lost 1 base to trimming and J lost 0 bases, with 6 bases between them. Germline V lookup: CDR1 SGHVS, CDR2 FQNEAQ. The CDR3 loop spans 15 amino acids. CDR3 sequence reads: CASSLGAPNTGELFF. The CDR3 DNA reads TGTGCCAGCAGCTTAGGCGCCCCGAACACCGGGGAGCTGTTTTTT.

The V gene is TRBV9, the J gene TRBJ1-6, with D perhaps TRBD1 (5 bases). V lost 2 bases, J lost 11 bases, and 11 bases lay in between. The CDR3 contains 13 residues. Germline loops: CDR1 SGDLS, CDR2 YYNGEE. The CDR3: CASSVGGMPPLHF. Here the CDR3 DNA reads TGTGCCAGCAGCGTGGGGGGGATGCCACCCCTCCACTTT. The whole variable domain, remainder taken from reference TRBV9 and TRBJ1-6, is DSGVTQTPKHLITATGQRVTLRCSPRSGDLSVYWYQQSLDQGLQFLIQYYNGEERAKGNILERFSAQQFPDLHSELNLSSLELGDSALYFCASSVGGMPPLHFGNGTRLTVT.